This entry lists 13 T cell receptor beta chains sequenced from one sample in a study of cytomegalovirus exposure and HLA in healthy donors. Researchers ran the PCR with 60 Vbeta and 13 Jbeta primers. TCRdb's table, derived via immunoSEQ multiplex PCR, lists solely in-frame clones and lacks some. Among over 100,000 clones, around 77% were seen once, and the ten largest hold 4% to 5%. The sequencing sample was made of PBMCs. The receptors stem from a male donor in good health and CMV-seropositive.

The V and J genes are TRBV4-2 and TRBJ2-1; D unclear. CDR1 is LGHNA and CDR2 is YNFKEQ in the germline V gene. CDR3 size: 12 residues. Deletions cut 1 base from V and 9 bases from J, with 7 bases between. CDR3 loop: CASSQAGIEQFF. The DNA of the CDR3 is TGTGCCAGCAGCCAAGCTGGCATTGAGCAGTTCTTC.

The chain joins TRBV6-6 to TRBJ2-4; the D gene is possibly TRBD1 (5 bases). The CDR3 consists of 15 residues. Germline CDR1 and CDR2: MNHNY and SVGAGI (reference sequence). The germline V and J ends were trimmed by 0 bases and 6 bases, with 12 bases remaining between them. CDR3 DNA: TGTGCCAGCAGTTACTCGGGGCCCCCGGGAAACATTCAGTACTTC. Translated: CASSYSGPPGNIQYF.

The chain has TRBV6-1 and TRBJ1-5; D perhaps matches TRBD1 (6 bases). The CDR3 is 14 residues long. CDR1 is MNHNS and CDR2 is SASEGT in the germline V gene. V lost 8 bases to trimming and J lost 3 bases, with 14 bases between them. The CDR3 region is CASQSGGHNQPQHF. In DNA, the CDR3 is TGTGCCAGCCAAAGCGGGGGGCACAATCAGCCCCAGCATTTT.

J is TRBJ2-1 and V is TRBV7-9; TRBD2 agrees at 10 bases. Per the germline V gene, CDR1 is SEHNR and CDR2 is FQNEAQ (reference sequence). The J segment lost 10 bases and the V segment lost 2 bases, leaving 8 bases of the junction unmatched. This CDR3 comprises 15 residues. The CDR3 spells CASSLQRGGSGEQFF. CDR3 DNA sequence: TGTGCCAGCAGCTTACAGCGGGGGGGCTCGGGAGAGCAGTTCTTC.

On this clone: A junction end diverges from the germline sequence, so it may reflect a read error. The chain has TRBV7-6 and TRBJ2-6, with D possibly TRBD2 on 6 matching bases. This CDR3 is 17 amino acids long. Germline loops: CDR1 SGHVS, CDR2 FNYEAQ. The CDR3 spells CASSLALRDSGANGLTF. DNA of the CDR3: TGTGCCAGCAGCTTAGCCCTAAGGGACTCTGGGGCCAACGGCCTGACTTTC.

The table lists this clone with a count of one. This chain links TRBV5-6 with TRBJ1-1; 7 bases line up with TRBD1. The ends lost 5 bases at V and 10 bases at J; junction bases unmatched: 5. Germline CDR1 is SGHDT and CDR2 is YYEEEE. This CDR3 contains 11 residues. The CDR3 DNA follows: TGTGCCAGCAGGAAGACAGGGCTAGCTTTCTTT. Amino acid sequence: CASRKTGLAFF.

This CDR3 is CASSEWLRRRDGYTF. For the CDR3, the DNA is TGTGCCAGTAGTGAATGGCTACGGAGGCGGGATGGCTACACCTTC. The genes are TRBV19 and TRBJ1-2; D is undetermined. V dropped 5 bases and J dropped 6 bases, with 19 bases sitting between them. Germline V gene lookup returns CDR1 LNHDA and CDR2 SQIVND (reference sequence). CDR3 size: 15 residues. Full variable domain (remainder filled in from reference TRBV19 and TRBJ1-2): DGGITQSPKYLFRKEGQNVTLSCEQNLNHDAMYWYRQDPGQGLRLIYYSQIVNDFQKGDIAEGYSVSREKKESFPLTVTSAQKNPTAFYLCASSEWLRRRDGYTFGSGTRLTVV.

The J gene is TRBJ2-7, the V gene TRBV28, with 9 nucleotides matching TRBD2. V lost 5 bases, J lost 2 bases, and 7 bases stayed unmatched. The CDR3 loop spans 15 amino acids. Germline loops: CDR1 MDHEN, CDR2 SYDVKM. DNA of the CDR3: TGTGCCAGCAGTCCCGAAGCTAGCGGGACCTACGAGCAGTACTTC. It yields the protein CASSPEASGTYEQYF.

V and J are TRBV7-8 and TRBJ2-5, with D possibly being TRBD2 (5 bases). The CDR3 length is 12 residues. From germline, CDR1 is SGHVS and CDR2 FQNEAQ. The germline V and J ends were trimmed by 5 bases and 2 bases, with 6 bases remaining between them. The CDR3 sequence is CASSRDQETQYF. The CDR3 DNA reads TGTGCCAGCAGCCGGGATCAAGAGACCCAGTACTTC.

The J gene is TRBJ1-1, the V gene TRBV7-2, with D perhaps TRBD1 (5 bases). Germline V gene data show CDR1 as SGHTA and CDR2 as FQGNSA. This CDR3 contains 11 residues. V was shortened by 10 bases and J by 3 bases, with 9 bases between the two germline ends. The CDR3 loop is CANGGDTEAFF. The DNA of the CDR3 is TGTGCCAACGGGGGTGACACTGAAGCTTTCTTT.

Written as DNA, the CDR3 is TGTGCCAGCAGCCAAGATTGGGGAGGGTATAATGGCTACACCTTC. It encodes CASSQDWGGYNGYTF. V is TRBV14 and J is TRBJ1-2; D gene unclear. CDR3 length: 15 amino acids. Germline values: CDR1 SGHDN, CDR2 FVKESK. The V and J ends lost 0 bases and 6 bases respectively, with 14 bases between them.

This clone occurred a few times. The J gene is TRBJ2-5, the V gene TRBV10-3; D not certain. The last part of the DNA fits TRBJ2-7 better; the J call may be wrong. In germline, CDR1 is ENHRY, CDR2 SYGVKD. The CDR3 runs to 11 residues. The CDR3 region is CAIRYMGEQYF. As DNA, the CDR3 is TGTGCCATCAGATATATGGGCGAGCAGTACTTC.

V is TRBV19 and J is TRBJ2-1, with TRBD2 matching over 11 bases. The length of the CDR3 is 15 residues. Losses at the gene ends were 8 bases for V and 2 bases for J; bases not matched to a gene: 5. The V gene's germline CDR1 is LNHDA and CDR2 SQIVND (reference sequence). The CDR3 sequence is CASRIAGGTYNEQFF. Written as DNA, the CDR3 is TGTGCCAGTCGAATAGCGGGAGGGACCTACAATGAGCAGTTCTTC.